Sequencing of this T cell receptor beta chain was carried out in a study of T cell responses to AZD1222 COVID-19 vaccine. On the study more broadly: Second doses were pooled across both intervals (about 4 or about 12 weeks). Study conclusions and caveats: Spike regions recognized by vaccine-associated CD4 TCRs spanned the protein, led by 160-218 and 743-854. Increased Spike-specific TCR breadth and depth were observed after two AZD1222 doses.

Method: immunoSEQ multiplex PCR; TCRdb's copy keeps in-frame clones and lacks some. This sample has approximately 80,000 clones, with around 89% found just once. In the case of this clone: Its antigen is currently unknown.

This CDR3 is built from 14 residues. Losses at the gene ends were 4 bases for V and 4 bases for J; bases not matched to a gene: 5. Germline CDR1 reads SGHTA; CDR2 reads FQGNSA. The specimen was peripheral blood, collected on day 0 of AZD1222 vaccination. The chain recombines TRBV7-2 with TRBJ2-3, with TRBD2 matching over 7 bases. The clonotype originates from an adult in good health. CDR3 in amino acids: CASSSNREADTQYF. Written as DNA, the CDR3 is TGTGCCAGCAGCTCCAATCGGGAGGCAGATACGCAGTATTTT.